This TCR beta chain was sequenced during a study of blood T cell repertoires in COVID-19. Looking at the study overall: Sources were T cells, B-cell-depleted T cells, or PBMCs; the material itself was cDNA or gDNA.

Per the study methods: Estimated nucleated cell counts came from reference gene primer amplification. Generated by immunoSEQ multiplex PCR, the TCRdb table keeps only in-frame clones and is missing some. V and J calls and clone size come straight from that table; D and trimming were deduced from the DNA. The data show roughly 330,000 clones, with approximately 89% seen just once and 5% held by the top ten. The V gene end was trimmed by 10 bases and the J gene end by 5 bases; junction bases not matched to a gene: 17. Germline CDR1 and CDR2: KGHDR and SFDVKD. This CDR3 has 16 residues. Adults between roughly 18 and 95 years of age took part from about 24 US areas. Donors of Cohort 3 who recovered were those that had two negative PCRs, clearance, or symptom resolution.

This clonotype was obtained from a man aged 25-45 years who had recovered from COVID-19. The chain has TRBV24-1 and TRBJ2-3; 7 bases fit TRBD1. Sequenced input: PBMCs or T cells enriched from blood (not recorded which). This chain's CDR3 is CATMAQGLMERDTQYF. In nucleotides, the CDR3 is TGTGCCACGATGGCACAGGGGTTAATGGAACGAGATACGCAGTATTTT.